Listed below are T cell receptor beta chains from one sample, sequenced in a study of T cell changes during pregnancy in multiple sclerosis. Generated by immunoSEQ multiplex PCR, the TCRdb table keeps only in-frame clones and is missing some. The repertoire consists of 70,000 to 100,000 clones, with 90% to 95% occurring once and the leading ten covering roughly 4.5%. The sequencing here drew on peripheral blood, taken in the first trimester of pregnancy. These receptors all come from a female donor with multiple sclerosis, enrolled in a pregnancy study. Each CDR3 is given with its conserved first and last residue. Each record gives: D gene, J gene, clone size, V gene, CDR3 DNA, CDR3 protein. D genes are given only for firm matches. Clone size, where shown, is once, few, many, or a class for clones that have expanded.

d_call: -
j_call: TRBJ2-5
clone_size: -
v_call: TRBV2
cdr3_nt: TGTGCCAGCAAAATATCCCTAAGGAGCCAAGAGACCCAGTACTTC
cdr3_aa: CASKISLRSQETQYF

d_call: TRBD1
j_call: TRBJ2-7
clone_size: -
v_call: TRBV19
cdr3_nt: TGTGCCAGTAGTAGGCAGGGGGTAGGTTACGAGCAGTACTTC
cdr3_aa: CASSRQGVGYEQYF

d_call: TRBD1
j_call: TRBJ1-2
clone_size: -
v_call: TRBV2
cdr3_nt: TGTGCCAGCAGGGGACAGGGTGGAAACTATGGCTACACCTTC
cdr3_aa: CASRGQGGNYGYTF

d_call: -
j_call: TRBJ1-1
clone_size: -
v_call: TRBV5-1
cdr3_nt: TGCGCCAGCAGCATGTTAGGGGAGGACACTGAAGCTTTCTTT
cdr3_aa: CASSMLGEDTEAFF

d_call: -
j_call: TRBJ1-3
clone_size: -
v_call: TRBV6-1
cdr3_nt: TGTGCCAGCAGTGAAGGACAGTTCTCTGGAAACACCATATATTTT
cdr3_aa: CASSEGQFSGNTIYF

d_call: TRBD2
j_call: TRBJ2-5
clone_size: -
v_call: TRBV9
cdr3_nt: TGTGCCAGCAGCTTGGGACTAGCGCAAGAGACCCAGTACTTC
cdr3_aa: CASSLGLAQETQYF

d_call: -
j_call: TRBJ2-5
clone_size: -
v_call: TRBV19
cdr3_nt: TGTGCCAGTAGTATAGATCAGGAAGAGACCCAGTACTTC
cdr3_aa: CASSIDQEETQYF

d_call: -
j_call: TRBJ1-1
clone_size: -
v_call: TRBV28
cdr3_nt: TGTGCCAGCAGCCTCCTGGCGGGGGAGGTGGGGGCTGAAGCTTTCTTT
cdr3_aa: CASSLLAGEVGAEAFF

d_call: -
j_call: TRBJ2-2
clone_size: -
v_call: TRBV2
cdr3_nt: TGTGCCAGCCTCTCATTGGTTAAGCTCACCGGGGAGCTGTTTTTT
cdr3_aa: CASLSLVKLTGELFF

d_call: TRBD2
j_call: TRBJ2-5
clone_size: -
v_call: TRBV19
cdr3_nt: TGTGCCAGTAGTATGAGCGGGGGGGCAGAGACCCAGTACTTC
cdr3_aa: CASSMSGGAETQYF

d_call: TRBD1
j_call: TRBJ2-3
clone_size: -
v_call: TRBV5-1
cdr3_nt: TGCGCCAGCAGCTTGAAGGGACAGAGCACAGATACGCAGTATTTT
cdr3_aa: CASSLKGQSTDTQYF

d_call: TRBD1
j_call: TRBJ2-7
clone_size: -
v_call: TRBV5-4
cdr3_nt: TGTGCCAGCAGCTTGGACAGGGGTCATTACGAGCAGTACTTC
cdr3_aa: CASSLDRGHYEQYF

d_call: -
j_call: TRBJ1-6
clone_size: -
v_call: TRBV21-1
cdr3_nt: TGTGCCAGCAGCAAAGTTAGTGGGACAGGGAATTCACCCCTCCACTTT
cdr3_aa: CASSKVSGTGNSPLHF

d_call: -
j_call: TRBJ2-7
clone_size: -
v_call: TRBV29-1
cdr3_nt: TGCAGCGTTGGGTCTAACCCCTACGAGCAGTACTTC
cdr3_aa: CSVGSNPYEQYF

d_call: TRBD2
j_call: TRBJ2-1
clone_size: -
v_call: TRBV9
cdr3_nt: TGTGCCAGCAGCGTGAGGGCTAGCGGCTACAATGAGCAGTTCTTC
cdr3_aa: CASSVRASGYNEQFF

d_call: -
j_call: TRBJ2-3
clone_size: -
v_call: TRBV27
cdr3_nt: TGTGCCAGCAGTTTTGGGGCCCCAGATACGCAGTATTTT
cdr3_aa: CASSFGAPDTQYF

d_call: TRBD1
j_call: TRBJ2-2
clone_size: -
v_call: TRBV7-3
cdr3_nt: TGTGCCAGCAGGCGAACCGGGACAGGGAACACCGGGGAGCTGTTTTTT
cdr3_aa: CASRRTGTGNTGELFF

d_call: TRBD2
j_call: TRBJ2-1
clone_size: -
v_call: TRBV5-6
cdr3_nt: TGTGCCAGCAGCCGGCGCGGGAGGGGAGACTACAATGAGCAGTTCTTC
cdr3_aa: CASSRRGRGDYNEQFF

d_call: -
j_call: TRBJ2-7
clone_size: -
v_call: TRBV5-4
cdr3_nt: TGTGCCAGCAGCTTATCGCGGGGCGGAGGACCTCCCTACGAGCAGTACTTC
cdr3_aa: CASSLSRGGGPPYEQYF

d_call: TRBD1
j_call: TRBJ1-5
clone_size: -
v_call: TRBV19
cdr3_nt: TGTGCCAGTAGTATAGGAGACAGGGTCGAAACTCAGCCCCAGCATTTT
cdr3_aa: CASSIGDRVETQPQHF

d_call: -
j_call: TRBJ1-1
clone_size: -
v_call: TRBV5-1
cdr3_nt: TGCGCCAGCAGCTTGGACGTCGGCACTGAAGCTTTCTTT
cdr3_aa: CASSLDVGTEAFF

d_call: -
j_call: TRBJ2-2
clone_size: -
v_call: TRBV11-2
cdr3_nt: TGTGCCAGCAGCTTAGTCTCACAGCCGAACACCGGGGAGCTGTTTTTT
cdr3_aa: CASSLVSQPNTGELFF

d_call: -
j_call: TRBJ1-6
clone_size: few
v_call: TRBV6-4
cdr3_nt: TGTGCCAGCAGGGGAGGCAATTCACCCCTCCACTTT
cdr3_aa: CASRGGNSPLHF

d_call: TRBD1
j_call: TRBJ1-2
clone_size: -
v_call: TRBV6-5
cdr3_nt: TGTGCCAGCAGTTACACAGGGGGGCATGGCTACACCTTC
cdr3_aa: CASSYTGGHGYTF

d_call: -
j_call: TRBJ2-1
clone_size: once
v_call: TRBV2
cdr3_nt: TGTGCCAGCAGTGTATCGACAGTGACCATGAGTTCCAATGAGCAGTTCTTC
cdr3_aa: CASSVSTVTMSSNEQFF

d_call: -
j_call: TRBJ2-7
clone_size: -
v_call: TRBV9
cdr3_nt: TGTGCCAGCACCCCCGATGCTGGGGGCCGACTCGAGCAGTACTTC
cdr3_aa: CASTPDAGGRLEQYF

d_call: TRBD1
j_call: TRBJ1-6
clone_size: -
v_call: TRBV6-6
cdr3_nt: TGTGCCAGCAGTTACTCGGGACAGGCGAATTCACCCCTCCACTTT
cdr3_aa: CASSYSGQANSPLHF